Shown below are 23 T cell receptor beta chains from a single sample sequenced in a study of blood T cells in healthy people across ages. A second PCR of 7 to 11 cycles used a sample-barcoded 5' primer and a J-beta primer mix. TCRdb re-derived calls from the 5' RACE reads in MiXCR, one entry per CDR3 protein. The sample shows about 1.5 million distinct CDR3 sequences, under 55% of them seen only once. Sequencing was carried out using blood. The source is a woman between 18 and 29 years old in good health.

The chain couples TRBV15 to TRBJ2-1; D is ambiguous. Trimming removed 0 bases from V and 0 bases from J, with 12 bases in between. Germline V gene sequence: CDR1 LNHNV, CDR2 YYDKDF (reference sequence). The CDR3 totals 17 residues. The CDR3 spells CATSRDSPLLSYNEQFF. CDR3 nucleotides: TGTGCCACCAGCAGAGATTCACCCTTGCTCTCCTACAATGAGCAGTTCTTC. Supplemented by reference TRBV15 and TRBJ2-1, the full variable domain reads DAMVIQNPRYQVTQFGKPVTLSCSQTLNHNVMYWYQQKSSQAPKLLFHYYDKDFNNEADTPDNFQSRRPNTSFCFLDIRSPGLGDTAMYLCATSRDSPLLSYNEQFFGPGTRLTVL.

The chain uses TRBV2 and TRBJ2-4; D is tentatively TRBD1 or TRBD2 (6 bases each). Near its end, the DNA agrees better with TRBJ2-7, so the J call may be wrong. The CDR3 spans 15 residues. CDR1 is SNHLY, CDR2 FYNNEI, per germline. As DNA, the CDR3 is TGTGCCAGCAGGGAGGGGGGTGTGAACCTCTACGAGCAGTACTTC. This sequence encodes CASREGGVNLYEQYF.

About this clonotype itself: This may arise from a read error, as a much more abundant clone is one base away. The V and J genes are TRBV29-1 and TRBJ1-4, with 7 nucleotides matching TRBD1. CDR1 is SQVTM and CDR2 is ANQGSEA in the germline V gene. The V and J ends lost 3 bases and 11 bases, in that order; junction bases with no gene match: 12. This CDR3 spans 14 amino acids. Here the CDR3 reads CSVDGPSTGRKLFF. DNA of the CDR3: TGCAGCGTTGATGGCCCGTCGACAGGGAGGAAACTGTTTTTT. Looking up the rest from reference TRBV29-1 and TRBJ1-4 gives the full variable domain: SAVISQKPSRDICQRGTSLTIQCQVDSQVTMMFWYRQQPGQSLTLIATANQGSEATYESGFVIDKFPISRPNLTFSTLTVSNMSPEDSSIYLCSVDGPSTGRKLFFGSGTQLSVL.

In this sample, this clonotype turned up many times. The chain uses TRBV4-1 and TRBJ1-1, with a weak D call TRBD1 (5 bases). This CDR3 has 15 amino acids. CDR1 is MGHRA, CDR2 YSYEKL, per germline. Trimming took off 1 base at V and 1 base at J, with 10 bases between the two ends. CDR3 sequence reads: CASSQVGTANTEAFF. CDR3 bases: TGCGCCAGCAGCCAAGTTGGGACGGCGAACACTGAAGCTTTCTTT.

Only a few counts were recorded for this clonotype. The chain joins TRBV20-1 to TRBJ1-2, with TRBD1 as a possible D gene (5 bases). The CDR3 length is 12 residues. Germline loops: CDR1 DFQATT, CDR2 SNEGSKA (reference sequence). V lost 0 bases to trimming and J lost 13 bases, with 15 bases between them. The CDR3 here is CSAREGGRATTF. CDR3 sequence (DNA): TGCAGTGCTAGAGAAGGAGGCAGGGCGACCACCTTC.

This clonotype was observed a few times. V and J are TRBV7-2 and TRBJ2-1; D might be TRBD1 or TRBD2, each matching 6 bases. V was trimmed by 6 bases and J by 0 bases, leaving 15 bases between them. Germline V gene data show CDR1 as SGHTA and CDR2 as FQGNSA. CDR3 length: 16 residues. The DNA for the CDR3 is TGTGCCAGCAGGGTAGGAGGGGGGATCTCCTACAATGAGCAGTTCTTC. Translation gives CASRVGGGISYNEQFF. Using reference TRBV7-2 and TRBJ2-1 for the parts outside the CDR3, the full variable domain is GAGVSQSPSNKVTEKGKDVELRCDPISGHTALYWYRQSLGQGLEFLIYFQGNSAPDKSGLPSDRFSAERTGGSVSTLTIQRTQQEDSAVYLCASRVGGGISYNEQFFGPGTRLTVL.

This chain links TRBV7-9 with TRBJ2-5, with D perhaps TRBD1 or TRBD2 (6 bases each). The DNA end lines up better with TRBJ2-7; the J call may be wrong. Germline V gene lookup returns CDR1 SEHNR and CDR2 FQNEAQ (reference sequence). CDR3 length equals 16 residues. The CDR3 loop is CASSLGASDPSYEQYF. The CDR3 DNA follows: TGTGCCAGCAGCTTGGGGGCTAGCGATCCCTCCTACGAGCAGTACTTC.

CDR3 protein: CASREIGAGELFF. CDR3 coding DNA: TGTGCCAGCAGGGAGATTGGCGCCGGGGAGCTGTTTTTT. The V gene is TRBV2, the J gene TRBJ2-2; no clear D. CDR1 and CDR2 from the germline V gene are SNHLY and FYNNEI. The V end was cut by 6 bases, the J end by 6 bases, with 11 bases between. The CDR3 runs 13 residues. The full variable domain, its missing parts supplied by reference TRBV2 and TRBJ2-2, is EPEVTQTPSHQVTQMGQEVILRCVPISNHLYFYWYRQILGQKVEFLVSFYNNEISEKSEIFDDQFSVERPDGSNFTLKIRSTKLEDSAMYFCASREIGAGELFFGEGSRLTVL.

This clonotype was seen more than once but under ten times. The chain joins TRBV20-1 to TRBJ1-2; D is perhaps TRBD1 (6 bases). The CDR3 spans 14 residues. The germline V gene encodes CDR1 DFQATT and CDR2 SNEGSKA (reference sequence). Trimming shortened V by 8 bases and J by 2 bases, and 18 bases separated the two germline ends. In nucleotides, the CDR3 is TGCAGTCGGCACCTATCACAGGGAAACTATGGCTACACCTTC. Protein sequence: CSRHLSQGNYGYTF.

The chain combines TRBV7-2 with TRBJ1-1; D may be TRBD1 (5 bases). CDR1 and CDR2 (germline): SGHTA, FQGNSA. V was pared by 2 bases and J by 5 bases, with 15 bases between. The CDR3 contains 15 residues. Here the CDR3 DNA reads TGTGCCAGCAGCTTATTGTTTGGGGGAAGGACTGAAGCTTTCTTT. Translation gives CASSLLFGGRTEAFF. Based on the CDR3 plus reference TRBV7-2 and TRBJ1-1, the full variable domain is GAGVSQSPSNKVTEKGKDVELRCDPISGHTALYWYRQSLGQGLEFLIYFQGNSAPDKSGLPSDRFSAERTGGSVSTLTIQRTQQEDSAVYLCASSLLFGGRTEAFFGQGTRLTVV.

This chain joins TRBV20-1 and TRBJ2-3; D uncertain. The germline CDR1 and CDR2 sequences are DFQATT and SNEGSKA (reference sequence). V was clipped by 0 bases and J by 7 bases, with 8 bases between them. This CDR3 has 12 amino acids. The CDR3 loop is CSARDEDHTQYF. The DNA of the CDR3 is TGCAGTGCTAGAGATGAGGATCATACGCAGTATTTT.

This clonotype was detected only a few times. The chain is built from TRBV28 and TRBJ2-4; weak D call: TRBD2 (5 bases). V lost 3 bases, J lost 8 bases, and 14 bases lay in between. Germline assignment: CDR1 MDHEN and CDR2 SYDVKM. The CDR3 extends over 14 amino acids. CDR3 nucleotides: TGTGCCAGCAGTTTCGGCGGTGAGGAGGACATTCAGTACTTC. It is translated as CASSFGGEEDIQYF.

The chain combines TRBV3-1 with TRBJ1-2; D gene uncertain. The V end lost 2 bases, the J end lost 0 bases, and 10 bases lay between the germline ends. The CDR3 covers 15 residues. CDR1 is LGHDT and CDR2 is YNNKEL in the germline V gene (reference sequence). Here the CDR3 DNA reads TGTGCCAGCAGCCAATATTACAGAGCTAACTATGGCTACACCTTC. Translation gives CASSQYYRANYGYTF.

As regards this clonotype: An end of the junction does not agree with germline; a read error may underlie this. V and J are TRBV6-5 and TRBJ2-3; D gene unclear. The CDR3 spans 14 residues. CDR1 MNHEY and CDR2 SVGAGI come from the germline V gene. The CDR3 loop is CVSTPPGGTDTQYF. Written as DNA, the CDR3 is TGTGTCAGCACCCCCCCAGGAGGCACAGATACGCAGTATTTT.

This clonotype occurred a few times. The J gene is TRBJ2-4, the V gene TRBV7-2; 9 bases match TRBD2. The CDR3 runs 16 residues. Germline V lookup: CDR1 SGHTA, CDR2 FQGNSA. With 5 bases clipped from V and 13 bases from J, the junction kept 18 bases outside the gene matches. The CDR3 nucleotides are TGTGCCAGCAGCCCGGCTAGGACTAGCGCGGGCTTGGAGCAGTACTTC. As protein: CASSPARTSAGLEQYF.

This chain links TRBV4-2 with TRBJ2-1; 11 positions match TRBD2. Germline CDR1 LGHNA, CDR2 YNFKEQ. V lost 1 base and J lost 2; bases outside the gene matches: 7. CDR3 length: 18 residues. DNA for the CDR3: TGTGCCAGCAGCCAAGCTCTCGGACTAGCGGGCCCCTACAATGAGCAGTTCTTC. Translated: CASSQALGLAGPYNEQFF.

V is TRBV7-4 and J is TRBJ2-2; TRBD2 aligns across 12 bases. Looked up from germline, CDR1 is SGHVT and CDR2 is SQSDAQ. The CDR3 extends over 18 amino acids. Trimming took 1 base from V and 3 from J; bases not matched to a gene: 6. The CDR3 reads CASSLVETSGSYTGELFF. The CDR3 DNA sequence: TGTGCCAGCAGCTTAGTTGAGACTAGCGGGAGCTACACCGGGGAGCTGTTTTTT.

This clonotype showed up just a few times. The chain is built from TRBV29-1 and TRBJ2-1, with 8 bases aligning to TRBD1. There are 14 residues in the CDR3. From germline, CDR1 is SQVTM and CDR2 ANQGSEA. Unmatched junction bases numbered 8, after V lost 3 bases and J lost 7 bases. The CDR3 nucleotides read TGCAGCGTTGACTCGCAGGACAGGGTTAATGAGCAGTTCTTC. Its protein is CSVDSQDRVNEQFF.

This chain joins TRBV28 and TRBJ2-5, with D uncertain. This CDR3 is built from 13 residues. Deletions cut 5 bases from V and 6 bases from J, with 13 bases between. The germline gives CDR1 MDHEN, CDR2 SYDVKM. CDR3 loop: CASSVVSVKTQYF. The CDR3 DNA follows: TGTGCCAGCAGTGTAGTGAGTGTGAAGACCCAGTACTTC.

This clonotype was seen a handful of times. This sequence joins TRBV7-6 and TRBJ2-5; the match to TRBD2 covers 7 bases. V shed 1 base and J 5 bases; nucleotides not matched to a gene: 7. From germline, CDR1 is SGHVS and CDR2 FNYEAQ. This CDR3 contains 15 residues. CDR3 nucleotide sequence: TGTGCCAGCAGCTTAGGCGGGACTACTGGGGAGACCCAGTACTTC. Translated, it gives CASSLGGTTGETQYF.

With respect to this clonotype: This clone may be a read error of a much larger clone one base away. CDR3 sequence reads: CASSQAGGTYEQFF. The DNA of the CDR3 is TGCGCCAGCAGCCAAGCAGGGGGGACCTACGAGCAGTTCTTC. This chain uses TRBV4-1 with TRBJ2-1; TRBD1 might be the D (7 bases). Germline V CDR1 and CDR2: MGHRA, YSYEKL. The CDR3 totals 14 residues. Trimming removed 1 base from V and 10 bases from J, with 14 bases in between.

The V call is TRBV9, the J call TRBJ2-1; TRBD2 aligns across 9 bases. The end of the DNA is better explained by TRBJ2-7, so the J call may be wrong. The germline CDR1 and CDR2 sequences are SGDLS and YYNGEE. The CDR3 spans 17 residues. The CDR3 loop reads CASSVTWSGGSYNEQYF. For the CDR3, the DNA is TGTGCCAGCAGCGTAACGTGGAGCGGGGGGTCCTACAATGAGCAGTACTTC.

The chain joins TRBV12-3 or TRBV12-4 to TRBJ2-7; 8 bases align to TRBD1. The V segment lost 8 bases and the J segment 4 bases; nucleotides outside the gene matches: 10. The CDR3 consists of 14 residues. In nucleotides, the CDR3 is TGTGCCAGCGGTGGGACAGGAAGTCTTTACGAGCAGTACTTC. This encodes CASGGTGSLYEQYF.